This paragraph covers one T cell receptor (beta chain) sequence. The entry originates in a study of blood T cell repertoires in COVID-19. Germline assignment: CDR1 MNHEY and CDR2 SVGEGT. This CDR3 has 15 amino acids. The V gene end was trimmed by 0 bases and the J gene end by 5 bases; junction bases not matched to a gene: 4. Libraries were prepared by immunoSEQ multiplex PCR; TCRdb keeps only in-frame clonotypes and omits some of them. The sample comprises 390,000 or so clones, almost 90% of which are singletons, and approximately 7% rests with the top ten. The sequence was obtained from a man between 18 and 35 years old with active or convalescent COVID-19. The sample consisted of peripheral blood. J is TRBJ2-5 and V is TRBV6-2 or TRBV6-3; 9 nucleotides line up with TRBD1. The CDR3 nucleotides are TGTGCCAGCAGTTACTCGGGACAGGGAGATGAGACCCAGTACTTC. Translated, it gives CASSYSGQGDETQYF.